The 12 T cell receptor beta chains presented below share a single source sample, sequenced in a study of early T cells in non-severe SARS-CoV-2 infection (dated by TCRdb to 2020 to 2023). The library relied on 5' RACE. The sequencer listed for this sample is NextSeq 500. TCRdb handled the public reads itself, with Q25 trimming in fastp and clone calling in MiXCR, and kept productive beta chains. Rows matching on CDR3 protein sequence are summarized as one entry with the most common DNA and genes. Recorded for this sample are under 70,000 distinct CDR3 sequences; about 13% of them occurred a single time. Roughly 9.3% of the sample is held by the ten biggest clonotypes. Sample: whole blood, taken at baseline. Receptor source: an adult who was a healthcare worker with PCR-confirmed SARS-CoV-2 infection or an uninfected control (not recorded which).

The chain joins TRBV7-8 to TRBJ2-3; D tentatively reads TRBD1 or TRBD2 (5 bases each). V lost 4 bases and J 0 bases, leaving 11 bases between the germline ends. Germline V gives CDR1 SGHVS, CDR2 FQNEAQ. The CDR3 totals 15 residues. DNA of the CDR3: TGTGCCAGCAGCTCGGGACGGACTAGCACAGATACGCAGTATTTT. Its protein product is CASSSGRTSTDTQYF.

The rearrangement joins TRBV11-2 to TRBJ2-5; 9 bases map to TRBD1. V was clipped by 5 bases and J by 5 bases; unmatched bases: 6. The CDR3 has 14 residues. Looked up from germline, CDR1 is SGHAT and CDR2 is FQNNGV. DNA of the CDR3: TGTGCCAGCAGCCTCGGACAGGGGATTGAGACCCAGTACTTC. Translating it yields CASSLGQGIETQYF.

The V gene is TRBV2, the J gene TRBJ1-2; possibly TRBD1 for D (5 bases). The V and J ends lost 3 bases and 3 bases respectively, with 8 bases between them. This CDR3 has 13 residues. Looked up from germline, CDR1 is SNHLY and CDR2 is FYNNEI. CDR3 DNA: TGTGCCAGCAGTGACGGGACGGACTATGGCTACACCTTC. Its translation is CASSDGTDYGYTF.

Many counts were recorded for this clonotype. The chain recombines TRBV20-1 with TRBJ1-2; a weak D match, TRBD1 (5 bases). In germline, CDR1 is DFQATT, CDR2 SNEGSKA (reference sequence). The CDR3 has 13 amino acids. Trimming left V 6 bases short and J 1 base short, with 12 bases between. The DNA of the CDR3 is TGCAGTGCCGGAGGACACAATAACTATGGCTACACCTTC. Protein: CSAGGHNNYGYTF.

The chain has TRBV11-2 and TRBJ2-3, with TRBD2 as a possible D gene (6 bases). Trimming cost V 1 base and J 3 bases, with 14 bases left between them. Germline assignment: CDR1 SGHAT and CDR2 FQNNGV. The CDR3 has 16 amino acids. The chain's CDR3 is CASSLGNSGRTDTQYF. CDR3 nucleotides: TGTGCCAGCAGCTTAGGTAATAGCGGTCGAACAGATACGCAGTATTTT.

In its sample, this clonotype was seen many times. The J gene is TRBJ1-2, the V gene TRBV4-3; unclear D gene. Trimming took off 0 bases at V and 0 bases at J, with 11 bases between the two ends. There are 16 residues in the CDR3. Looked up from germline, CDR1 is LGHNA and CDR2 is YSLEER. The CDR3 DNA reads TGCGCCAGCAGCCAAGATGCGACCGGAGCTAACTATGGCTACACCTTC. Translated: CASSQDATGANYGYTF.

This clonotype was counted between two and nine times. The chain joins TRBV27 to TRBJ2-1; D remains unclear. The CDR3 extends over 16 amino acids. Per germline, CDR1 MNHEY and CDR2 SMNVEV (reference sequence). V shed 2 bases and J shed 6 bases, with 17 bases lying between them. The CDR3 spells CASSLVPGQGSNEQFF. CDR3 DNA: TGTGCCAGCAGTTTAGTCCCGGGCCAAGGATCCAATGAGCAGTTCTTC.

This clonotype was detected only a few times. The chain is built from TRBV9 and TRBJ2-5, with D perhaps matching TRBD2 (5 bases). Germline V gene data show CDR1 as SGDLS and CDR2 as YYNGEE. This CDR3 spans 13 amino acids. Trimming took off 5 bases at V and 5 bases at J, with 13 bases between the two ends. CDR3 bases: TGTGCCAGCAGTACTAGAATGCAGGAGACCCAGTACTTC. It translates to CASSTRMQETQYF. Looking up the rest from reference TRBV9 and TRBJ2-5 gives the full variable domain: DSGVTQTPKHLITATGQRVTLRCSPRSGDLSVYWYQQSLDQGLQFLIQYYNGEERAKGNILERFSAQQFPDLHSELNLSSLELGDSALYFCASSTRMQETQYFGPGTRLLVL.

The chain has TRBV4-1 and TRBJ1-6, with D hard to call. CDR1 and CDR2 from the germline V gene are MGHRA and YSYEKL. Deletions cut 1 base from V and 10 bases from J, with 14 bases between. The CDR3 spans 15 residues. CDR3 bases: TGCGCCAGCAGCCAAGTAGCCCAGGCGTTATCACCCCTCCACTTT. Its translation is CASSQVAQALSPLHF.

J is TRBJ2-1 and V is TRBV3-1; no reliable D call. Germline V CDR1 and CDR2: LGHDT, YNNKEL (reference sequence). Trimming removed 0 bases at V and 9 bases at J, with 15 bases between. This CDR3 has 15 amino acids. The CDR3 nucleotides are TGTGCCAGCAGCCAAGATGGCCTGCCTCCCCCTGAGCAGTTCTTC. This translates into CASSQDGLPPPEQFF.

The CDR3 protein is CSARDPRGNTIYF. For the CDR3, the DNA is TGCAGTGCTAGGGACCCCCGAGGAAACACCATATATTTT. The chain is built from TRBV20-1 and TRBJ1-3; no clear D gene. Germline CDR1 and CDR2: DFQATT and SNEGSKA (reference sequence). Trimming took off 3 bases at V and 4 bases at J, with 10 bases between the two ends. The CDR3 sequence is 13 residues long.

This clonotype was detected many times. The V call is TRBV30, the J call TRBJ1-1; 8 positions match TRBD1. The CDR3 covers 13 residues. Germline trimming cut 1 base from V and 12 bases from J; bases unmatched to any gene: 10. Germline lookup yields CDR1 GTSNPN and CDR2 SVGIG (reference sequence). The CDR3 nucleotides are TGTGCCTGGAGTGCAGGGGGCGTAATCGTTACTTTCTTT. As protein: CAWSAGGVIVTFF.